This T cell receptor (beta chain) was identified in a study of STAT3 mutations in large granular lymphocyte leukemia. Findings and caveats of the study: Variable sampling intervals and differing treatment regimens complicated linking therapy response to TCR clonal burden changes. At least one immunodominant TCR beta clonotype appeared in every T-cell large granular lymphocyte leukemia patient. All newly emerging clones after therapy were STAT3 wild type.

This clone was detected only once. Its antigen remains unidentified. Germline V gives CDR1 SGHNT, CDR2 YYREEE (reference sequence). This CDR3 comprises 17 residues. V was cut by 4 bases and J by 4 bases, with 20 bases left in between. Some clones are missing from TCRdb's copy, which holds only in-frame ones; the method was immunoSEQ multiplex PCR. The data contain over 3,500 clones, more than 75% of them singletons. The specimen sequenced was peripheral blood mononuclear cells. The chain links TRBV5-4 to TRBJ2-2; possible D gene TRBD1, 6 bases. This receptor was obtained from a boy younger than 18 with T-cell large granular lymphocyte leukemia. Some clones in this sample may be carry-over from other donors' samples. The CDR3 sequence is CASSPGRGTLFTGELFF. The CDR3 nucleotides read TGTGCCAGCAGCCCCGGTAGAGGGACACTTTTCACCGGGGAGCTGTTTTTT. Using reference TRBV5-4 and TRBJ2-2 for the parts outside the CDR3, the full variable domain is ETGVTQSPTHLIKTRGQQVTLRCSSQSGHNTVSWYQQALGQGPQFIFQYYREEENGRGNFPPRFSGLQFPNYSSELNVNALELDDSALYLCASSPGRGTLFTGELFFGEGSRLTVL.